Each of the 27 T cell receptor beta chains below was sequenced from the same sample in a study of T cells in Graves' hyperthyroidism and ophthalmopathy. RNA transcripts yielded amplified TCR beta CDR3 regions. Carried out on the TCR CDR3, a first-round RT-PCR used the HTBI primer set. TCRdb analysed the multiplex PCR reads with MiXCR anew, one entry per CDR3 protein. Of about 560,000 distinct CDR3 sequences in the sample, approximately 16% were seen once. Source material: blood. Receptor source: a woman aged 18-30 years with Graves' hyperthyroidism.

This chain links TRBV12-3 or TRBV12-4 with TRBJ2-1; TRBD1 matches 11 bases. Trimming at V came to 6 bases and at J to 9 bases, leaving 10 bases not matched to a gene. The CDR3 has 15 residues. This CDR3 reads CASRILGQGAVEQFF. The DNA of the CDR3 is TGTGCCAGCAGAATCCTAGGACAGGGGGCGGTTGAGCAGTTCTTC.

CDR3 sequence (DNA): TGTGCCAGCAGCCAATTCGGGGTCGAGCAGTACTTC. This gives the protein CASSQFGVEQYF. The rearrangement joins TRBV3-1 to TRBJ2-7; D possibly corresponds to TRBD2 (5 bases). Germline CDR1 and CDR2: LGHDT and YNNKEL (reference sequence). The length of the CDR3 is 12 residues. The V gene lost 2 bases and the J gene lost 6 bases, with 8 bases spanning the gap.

This chain uses TRBV29-1 with TRBJ2-1, with D tentatively TRBD2 (5 bases). V gave up 4 bases and J gave up 7 bases, with 17 bases separating them. The CDR3 spans 14 residues. Germline loops: CDR1 SQVTM, CDR2 ANQGSEA. The CDR3 region is CSVVVAGSGNEQFF. CDR3 bases: TGCAGCGTTGTTGTGGCAGGCAGCGGAAATGAGCAGTTCTTC.

The chain combines TRBV9 with TRBJ2-2; possible D gene TRBD2, 6 bases. Germline V gene lookup returns CDR1 SGDLS and CDR2 YYNGEE. The CDR3 spans 14 residues. Trimming pared 3 bases from V and 7 bases from J, leaving 13 bases between. In DNA form, the CDR3 reads TGTGCCAGCAGCGAACGCCCCGGGAGCGGGGAGCTGTTTTTT. Protein sequence: CASSERPGSGELFF.

The chain is built from TRBV19 and TRBJ2-1; TRBD2 matches 12 bases. With 1 base clipped from V and 5 bases from J, the junction kept 0 bases outside the gene matches. Germline assignment: CDR1 LNHDA and CDR2 SQIVND (reference sequence). This CDR3 has 15 residues. For the CDR3, the DNA is TGTGCCAGTAGTATAGGACTAGCGGGGGACAATGAGCAGTTCTTC. This translates into CASSIGLAGDNEQFF.

A few counts support this clonotype. The J gene is TRBJ2-7, the V gene TRBV18, with D hard to call. Trimming shortened V by 3 bases and J by 1 base, and 19 bases separated the two germline ends. The CDR3 is made up of 17 amino acids. The germline V gene has CDR1 KGHSH and CDR2 LQKENI. CDR3 DNA sequence: TGTGCCAGCTCACCGGATGACGGATGGGTTCCATCCTACGAGCAGTACTTC. Amino acid sequence: CASSPDDGWVPSYEQYF.

The rearrangement uses TRBV6-1 and TRBJ2-7, with 9 bases fitting TRBD1. The CDR3 is 15 residues long. V trimming: 4 bases; J trimming: 0 bases; junction bases outside the gene matches: 4. CDR1 MNHNS and CDR2 SASEGT come from the germline V gene. The DNA of the CDR3 is TGTGCCAGCAGTGCCGGGACAGGGCTCTCCTACGAGCAGTACTTC. Translated: CASSAGTGLSYEQYF.

Ten or more counts support this clonotype. The V call is TRBV6-1, the J call TRBJ1-2; 7 bases are shared with TRBD1. The trim removed 7 bases at V and 6 bases at J, leaving 14 bases unmatched. Looked up from germline, CDR1 is MNHNS and CDR2 is SASEGT. CDR3 length: 15 amino acids. CDR3 amino acids: CASTPILDRINGYTF. CDR3 coding DNA: TGTGCCAGCACTCCGATACTGGACAGGATCAATGGCTACACCTTC.

This clonotype was recorded a few times. The chain uses TRBV29-1 and TRBJ2-3; D unresolved. From germline, CDR1 is SQVTM and CDR2 ANQGSEA. There are 13 residues in the CDR3. V lost 0 bases and J lost 7, with 11 bases in between. The CDR3 protein is CSVEDPWPYTQYF. In nucleotides, the CDR3 is TGCAGCGTTGAAGATCCCTGGCCGTATACGCAGTATTTT.

This chain uses TRBV4-2 with TRBJ2-1; TRBD2 might be the D (6 bases). The germline V gene encodes CDR1 LGHNA and CDR2 YNFKEQ. The CDR3 extends over 17 amino acids. V was cut by 0 bases and J by 2 bases, with 14 bases left in between. The DNA for the CDR3 is TGTGCCAGCAGCCAAGAGTCGGGCGGGGCTCCCTACAATGAGCAGTTCTTC. It yields the protein CASSQESGGAPYNEQFF.

Ten or more counts support this clonotype. V and J are TRBV5-1 and TRBJ2-7; 8 bases are a match to TRBD1. The germline V gene encodes CDR1 SGHRS and CDR2 YFSETQ. CDR3 size: 14 residues. Germline trimming cut 5 bases from V and 4 bases from J; bases unmatched to any gene: 8. This CDR3 reads CASRLRQGLYEQYF. Here the CDR3 DNA reads TGCGCCAGCAGACTCCGACAGGGGTTGTACGAGCAGTACTTC.

This chain joins TRBV18 and TRBJ2-4; D is unresolved. Trimming left V 2 bases short and J 5 bases short, with 13 bases between. Germline V gene data show CDR1 as KGHSH and CDR2 as LQKENI. There are 15 residues in the CDR3. CDR3 DNA sequence: TGTGCCAGCTCACCATACCCAGGTGGTGAAAACATTCAGTACTTC. This sequence encodes CASSPYPGGENIQYF.

The gene calls are TRBV20-1 and TRBJ2-7; D could derive from TRBD1 or TRBD2 (5 bases each). CDR3 size: 13 residues. Germline loops: CDR1 DFQATT, CDR2 SNEGSKA (reference sequence). Trimming removed 3 bases at V and 2 bases at J, with 11 bases between. The CDR3 bases are TGCAGTGCTAGGGGGCGGGCAGCCTACGAGCAGTACTTC. Encoded protein: CSARGRAAYEQYF.

The chain couples TRBV11-3 to TRBJ1-1; 7 bases are a match to TRBD1. V was pared by 3 bases and J by 1 base, with 5 bases of the junction left unmatched. The CDR3 spans 15 residues. CDR1 SGHNT and CDR2 YENEEA come from the germline V gene. CDR3 in amino acids: CASSLATGPNTEAFF. CDR3 DNA: TGTGCCAGCAGCTTGGCGACAGGGCCGAACACTGAAGCTTTCTTT.

The rearrangement uses TRBV5-5 and TRBJ2-2, with 8 bases fitting TRBD2. The V gene end was trimmed by 0 bases and the J gene end by 5 bases; junction bases not matched to a gene: 9. In germline, CDR1 is SGHKS, CDR2 YYEKEE (reference sequence). CDR3 size: 17 residues. This CDR3 is CASSLGLGLANTGELFF. The DNA for the CDR3 is TGTGCCAGCAGCTTGGGCCTAGGACTAGCTAATACCGGGGAGCTGTTTTTT.

The chain carries TRBV7-8 and TRBJ2-5; 9 nucleotides agree with TRBD2. CDR3 size: 14 residues. Germline V gene data show CDR1 as SGHVS and CDR2 as FQNEAQ. The V gene end was trimmed by 5 bases and the J gene end by 5 bases; junction bases not matched to a gene: 6. In nucleotides, the CDR3 is TGTGCCAGCAGCCACTGGACTAGCGCCGAGACCCAGTACTTC. It specifies CASSHWTSAETQYF. The full variable domain, rest sourced from reference TRBV7-8 and TRBJ2-5, is GAGVSQSPRYKVAKRGQDVALRCDPISGHVSLFWYQQALGQGPEFLTYFQNEAQLDKSGLPSDRFFAERPEGSVSTLKIQRTQQEDSAVYLCASSHWTSAETQYFGPGTRLLVL.

Ten or more counts support this clonotype. The chain carries TRBV6-2 or TRBV6-3 and TRBJ2-1; 14 nucleotides line up with TRBD2. J was trimmed by 6 bases and V by 6 bases; bases with no gene match: 4. The CDR3 is made up of 15 amino acids. Germline CDR1 is MNHEY and CDR2 is SVGEGT. CDR3 nucleotides: TGTGCCAGCAGCCCGACTAGCGGGAGGGCCAATGAGCAGTTCTTC. This codes for CASSPTSGRANEQFF.

This clonotype was counted at least ten times. The chain joins TRBV7-2 to TRBJ2-7; 10 nucleotides agree with TRBD2. The CDR3 extends over 17 amino acids. Germline trimming cut 4 bases from V and 3 bases from J; bases unmatched to any gene: 12. CDR1 is SGHTA, CDR2 FQGNSA, per germline. CDR3 coding DNA: TGTGCCAGCAGCTCCCGACTAGCGGGTACGGAGGGCTACGAGCAGTACTTC. Its protein is CASSSRLAGTEGYEQYF.

This clonotype was picked up a small number of times. The V call is TRBV4-2, the J call TRBJ1-4; 10 bases align to TRBD1. The length of the CDR3 is 20 residues. Germline trimming cut 3 bases from V and 6 bases from J; bases unmatched to any gene: 19. From germline, CDR1 is LGHNA and CDR2 YNFKEQ. In DNA form, the CDR3 reads TGTGCCAGCAGCCAGCACGCGACAGGGGGCTTGTTGGGGGTCGATGAAAAACTGTTTTTT. As protein: CASSQHATGGLLGVDEKLFF.

The rearrangement uses TRBV7-2 and TRBJ2-7; D is unresolved. Germline values: CDR1 SGHTA, CDR2 FQGNSA. This CDR3 spans 13 amino acids. Trimming removed 5 bases from V and 0 bases from J, with 8 bases in between. This chain's CDR3 is CASSPFISYEQYF. Here the CDR3 DNA reads TGTGCCAGCAGCCCATTTATCTCCTACGAGCAGTACTTC.

Many counts were recorded for this clonotype. For the CDR3, the DNA is TGTGCCAGCAAGCTACAGAAGATGAACACTGAAGCTTTCTTT. Amino acids: CASKLQKMNTEAFF. The chain recombines TRBV12-3 or TRBV12-4 with TRBJ1-1; D is unclear. The CDR3 is made up of 14 amino acids. Trimming cost V 7 bases and J 0 bases, with 12 bases left between them.

This sequence joins TRBV24-1 and TRBJ2-5; D not certain. CDR3 length: 16 amino acids. From germline, CDR1 is KGHDR and CDR2 SFDVKD. Trimming removed 4 bases from V and 0 bases from J, with 14 bases in between. In DNA form, the CDR3 reads TGTGCCACCAGTGACCCTTCTCGGCCCTACCAAGAGACCCAGTACTTC. It codes for CATSDPSRPYQETQYF.

The genes are TRBV19 and TRBJ1-5; possible D gene TRBD1, 6 bases. CDR1 and CDR2 from the germline V gene are LNHDA and SQIVND (reference sequence). V dropped 6 bases and J dropped 3 bases, with 15 bases sitting between them. The CDR3 totals 15 residues. The CDR3 nucleotides read TGTGCCAGTAGGTTACAGGGAGGCAACAATCAGCCCCAGCATTTT. This codes for CASRLQGGNNQPQHF.

This clonotype was counted at least ten times. The chain couples TRBV12-3 or TRBV12-4 to TRBJ2-1; no clear D. The CDR3 covers 13 residues. V lost 5 bases to trimming and J lost 10 bases, with 15 bases between them. Written as DNA, the CDR3 is TGTGCCAGCAGTCCCAACAGCCCTGCCGAGCAGTTCTTC. It yields the protein CASSPNSPAEQFF.

In its sample, this clonotype was seen many times. The chain couples TRBV3-1 to TRBJ2-7, with 8 bases matching TRBD2. J was trimmed by 4 bases and V by 1 base; bases with no gene match: 6. Germline CDR1 reads LGHDT; CDR2 reads YNNKEL (reference sequence). CDR3 length: 15 amino acids. Here the CDR3 DNA reads TGTGCCAGCAGCCAAGCGGCGGGAGGACCATACGAGCAGTACTTC. Translated, it gives CASSQAAGGPYEQYF.

There are many counts of this clonotype. The V gene is TRBV7-8, the J gene TRBJ2-2; weak D call: TRBD2 (5 bases). This CDR3 has 15 residues. The germline V and J ends were trimmed by 2 bases and 4 bases, with 11 bases remaining between them. Germline V gene data show CDR1 as SGHVS and CDR2 as FQNEAQ. Here the CDR3 reads CASSLSGGGTGELFF. The CDR3 nucleotides are TGTGCCAGCAGCTTAAGTGGAGGCGGCACCGGGGAGCTGTTTTTT.

There are many counts of this clonotype. The chain joins TRBV27 to TRBJ2-6, with D possibly TRBD2 on 6 matching bases. Germline loops: CDR1 MNHEY, CDR2 SMNVEV (reference sequence). The V end was cut by 3 bases, the J end by 4 bases, with 10 bases between. The CDR3 has 15 residues. The CDR3 is CASSFGGKGANVLTF. CDR3 in DNA: TGTGCCAGCAGTTTCGGGGGTAAGGGGGCCAACGTCCTGACTTTC. The full variable domain, in which reference TRBV27 and TRBJ2-6 provide the parts outside the CDR3, is EAQVTQNPRYLITVTGKKLTVTCSQNMNHEYMSWYRQDPGLGLRQIYYSMNVEVTDKGDVPEGYKVSRKEKRNFPLILESPSPNQTSLYFCASSFGGKGANVLTFGAGSRLTVL.